This record concerns one T cell receptor beta chain sequence. The length of the CDR3 is 19 residues. After removal of 5 bases from V and 1 base from J, the junction contained 19 bases not matched to a gene. From germline, CDR1 is SQVTM and CDR2 ANQGSEA. CD8+ and CD4+ blood T cells underwent TCR beta sequencing. The multiple sclerosis controls consisted of treatment-naive patients with relapsing-remitting disease, either stable or active. Both CD4+ and CD8+ T cells were negatively isolated, and TEMRA cells underwent FACS enrichment. The data are from a study of CD8 T cells in Susac syndrome. An amount of RNA that ranged from about 0.45 to 1 ug was reverse transcribed with random hexamers. The authors amplified TCR beta CDR3 across 54 Vbeta and 13 Jbeta using immunoSEQ multiplex PCR. TCRdb reprocessed the immunoSEQ multiplex PCR reads via MiXCR and lists one record per CDR3 protein. The table shows 250,000 to 300,000 distinct CDR3 sequences, with about 85% occurring only once.

Sequences were obtained from CD8+ T cells from PBMCs. This receptor was identified in a human donor with multiple sclerosis. The V call is TRBV29-1, the J call TRBJ2-7; 11 nucleotides align to TRBD2. Written as DNA, the CDR3 is TGCAGCGTTTATGCCTTTGGGACGGAACTAGCGGGAGTATCCTACGAGCAGTACTTC. This encodes CSVYAFGTELAGVSYEQYF.